The 13 T cell receptor beta chains below were found in one sample sequenced in a study of T-cell memory formation after mild COVID-19. Each CDR3 protein gets one entry after TCRdb re-called the 5' RACE reads with MiXCR. The data contain 400,000 to 500,000 distinct CDR3 sequences, 20% to 30% of them singletons. Sequenced: PBMCs or a T cell subset sorted from them (not recorded which). The receptors were sampled from an adult woman who had mild COVID-19 (a few samples of this study predate the infection). Cell type and time point are not known.

The chain links TRBV19 to TRBJ2-7, with a possible D match to TRBD1 (5 bases). Germline values: CDR1 LNHDA, CDR2 SQIVND (reference sequence). The CDR3 totals 13 residues. V shed 6 bases and J shed 1 base, with 10 bases lying between them. The CDR3 spells CASRWGGSYEQYF. As DNA, the CDR3 is TGTGCCAGTAGGTGGGGCGGATCCTACGAGCAGTACTTC.

This clonotype was seen more than once but under ten times. The chain recombines TRBV5-1 with TRBJ2-3; D might be TRBD1 or TRBD2, each matching 6 bases. Germline V gene data show CDR1 as SGHRS and CDR2 as YFSETQ. The ends were cut back, 0 bases at V and 0 bases at J, with 14 bases in the middle. The CDR3 sequence is 17 residues long. The CDR3 coding sequence is TGCGCCAGCAGCTTGGGGCCGGGGGCGCAGAGCACAGATACGCAGTATTTT. Protein sequence: CASSLGPGAQSTDTQYF.

J is TRBJ1-2 and V is TRBV5-1; D is ambiguous. Germline V gene lookup returns CDR1 SGHRS and CDR2 YFSETQ. The V end lost 4 bases, the J end lost 2 bases, and 9 bases lay between the germline ends. This CDR3 contains 13 residues. In DNA form, the CDR3 reads TGCGCCAGCAGCCAGGACCCCAACTATGGCTACACCTTC. As protein: CASSQDPNYGYTF.

The chain is built from TRBV12-5 and TRBJ1-2; D not certain. CDR3 length: 16 residues. The V end was cut by 1 base, the J end by 0 bases, with 12 bases between. Germline CDR1 reads LGHNT; CDR2 reads FRNRAP. CDR3 bases: TGTGCTAGTGGTTTGGCCGGGCGGGATACTAACTATGGCTACACCTTC. Its translation is CASGLAGRDTNYGYTF.

The chain combines TRBV7-2 with TRBJ1-2; D call uncertain. Germline V gives CDR1 SGHTA, CDR2 FQGNSA. The CDR3 has 14 residues. The ends were cut back, 1 base at V and 5 bases at J, with 11 bases in the middle. DNA for the CDR3: TGTGCCAGCAGCTTAGAAGACGTGATGTATGGCTACACCTTC. Protein product: CASSLEDVMYGYTF.

This clonotype was counted between two and nine times. V and J are TRBV6-5 and TRBJ1-1; 10 bases align to TRBD1. Trimming took 2 bases from V and 7 from J; bases not matched to a gene: 7. This CDR3 contains 15 residues. The germline V gene has CDR1 MNHEY and CDR2 SVGAGI. The CDR3 nucleotides are TGTGCCAGCAGTTACGGGAGACAGGGGGCTGTTGAAGCTTTCTTT. Residues: CASSYGRQGAVEAFF.

In this sample, this clonotype turned up many times. The chain joins TRBV27 to TRBJ1-1, with unresolved D. Per the germline V gene, CDR1 is MNHEY and CDR2 is SMNVEV (reference sequence). The CDR3 spans 14 residues. With 8 bases removed from V and 2 bases from J, the gap between germline ends came to 15 bases. The CDR3 protein is CASRPLQGNTEAFF. Written as DNA, the CDR3 is TGTGCCAGCCGCCCCCTCCAAGGAAACACTGAAGCTTTCTTT.

In DNA, the CDR3 is TGTGCCAGCAGCCAAGATCCTAGCGGGTGGAATGAGCAGTTCTTC. Translating gives CASSQDPSGWNEQFF. The V call is TRBV3-1, the J call TRBJ2-1, with TRBD2 matching 8 bases. J was trimmed by 7 bases and V by 0 bases; bases with no gene match: 5. The CDR3 runs 15 residues. CDR1 is LGHDT, CDR2 YNNKEL, per germline (reference sequence).

This clonotype was found a few times. The genes are TRBV6-2 or TRBV6-3 and TRBJ1-1; the D is unclear. The germline V gene has CDR1 MNHEY and CDR2 SVGEGT. The CDR3 sequence is 14 residues long. Deletions cut 2 bases from V and 6 bases from J, with 13 bases between. CDR3 nucleotides: TGTGCCAGCAGTTACCTGGCCCCGAAGGCTGAAGCTTTCTTT. Translating it yields CASSYLAPKAEAFF.

This clonotype was detected a few times. The chain couples TRBV19 to TRBJ1-4, with a possible D match to TRBD1 (6 bases). There are 13 residues in the CDR3. The V end was cut by 10 bases, the J end by 8 bases, with 17 bases between. Germline CDR1 is LNHDA and CDR2 is SQIVND (reference sequence). The CDR3 DNA sequence: TGTGCCACCCAAAAATCAGGGGTCGAAAAACTGTTTTTT. It codes for CATQKSGVEKLFF.

The chain recombines TRBV14 with TRBJ1-2; no reliable D call. The CDR3 totals 15 residues. The germline CDR1 and CDR2 sequences are SGHDN and FVKESK. With 1 base removed from V and 4 bases from J, the gap between germline ends came to 13 bases. CDR3 region: CASSQVSGLPYGYTF. CDR3 coding DNA: TGTGCCAGCAGCCAAGTTTCAGGACTTCCCTATGGCTACACCTTC.

The table lists this clonotype with a few counts. The genes are TRBV5-1 and TRBJ2-7; the match to TRBD2 covers 7 bases. CDR1 is SGHRS and CDR2 is YFSETQ in the germline V gene. Trimming at V came to 8 bases and at J to 2 bases, leaving 7 bases not matched to a gene. This CDR3 comprises 13 residues. The CDR3 here is CASRLAVTYEQYF. CDR3 nucleotide sequence: TGCGCCAGTAGACTAGCCGTCACCTACGAGCAGTACTTC.

The chain has TRBV5-1 and TRBJ1-5, with no clear D. The CDR3 is made up of 14 amino acids. Germline V lookup: CDR1 SGHRS, CDR2 YFSETQ. The V end was cut by 7 bases, the J end by 3 bases, with 14 bases between. CDR3 coding DNA: TGCGCCAGCGCCGTCGGCGGGATCAATCAGCCCCAGCATTTT. It specifies CASAVGGINQPQHF.